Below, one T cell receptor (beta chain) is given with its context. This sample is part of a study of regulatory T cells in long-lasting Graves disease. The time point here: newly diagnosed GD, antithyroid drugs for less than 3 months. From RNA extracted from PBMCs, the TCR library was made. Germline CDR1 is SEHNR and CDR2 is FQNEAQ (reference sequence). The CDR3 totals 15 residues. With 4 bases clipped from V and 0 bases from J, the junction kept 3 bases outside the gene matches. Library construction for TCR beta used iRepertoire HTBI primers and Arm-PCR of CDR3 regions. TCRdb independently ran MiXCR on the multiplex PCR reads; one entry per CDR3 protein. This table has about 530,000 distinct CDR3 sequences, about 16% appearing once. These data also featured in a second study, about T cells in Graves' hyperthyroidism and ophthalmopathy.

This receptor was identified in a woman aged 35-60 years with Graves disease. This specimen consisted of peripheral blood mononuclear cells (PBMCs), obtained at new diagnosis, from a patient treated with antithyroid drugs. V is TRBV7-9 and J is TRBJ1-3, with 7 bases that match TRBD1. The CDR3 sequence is CASSSGGHSGNTIYF. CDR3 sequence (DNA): TGTGCCAGCAGCTCAGGGGGGCACTCTGGAAACACCATATATTTT.